These T cell receptor beta chains were read from a single sample in a study of T-cell memory formation after mild COVID-19. TCRdb reprocessed the 5' RACE reads via MiXCR and lists one record per CDR3 protein. The data hold hundreds of thousands of distinct CDR3 sequences, with just over 20% observed a single time. Material for sequencing was PBMCs or a T cell subset sorted from them (not recorded which). These receptors were obtained from an adult woman who had mild COVID-19 (a few samples of this study predate the infection). Cell type and time point are not known. CDR3s include the opening cysteine and the closing phenylalanine or tryptophan. Each record gives: J gene, D gene, clone size, V gene, CDR3 protein, CDR3 DNA. D genes are given only for firm matches. Expanded clones get a size class; other rows say once, few or many, or leave the size out.

TRBJ2-1,NA,few,TRBV30,CAWSVSRGTYNEQFF,TGTGCCTGGAGTGTATCCCGGGGGACCTACAATGAGCAGTTCTTC
TRBJ2-5,TRBD2,NA,TRBV4-2,CASSQAVTGGQETQYF,TGTGCCAGCAGCCAAGCCGTGACGGGGGGCCAAGAGACCCAGTACTTC
TRBJ2-7,TRBD1,NA,TRBV10-3,CAISAGTVASYEQYF,TGTGCCATCAGTGCCGGGACAGTTGCCTCCTACGAGCAGTACTTC
TRBJ2-7,TRBD1,NA,TRBV5-6,CASMPGRGLEQYF,TGTGCCAGCATGCCGGGCAGGGGGCTCGAGCAGTACTTC
TRBJ2-7,NA,NA,TRBV29-1,CSVVTGLSIDEQYF,TGCAGCGTTGTAACGGGCCTGTCGATCGACGAGCAGTACTTC
TRBJ2-7,NA,NA,TRBV20-1,CSAWDTGYEQYF,TGCAGTGCTTGGGACACCGGATACGAGCAGTACTTC
TRBJ1-1,NA,NA,TRBV7-9,CASSGTIYTEAFF,TGTGCCAGCAGCGGGACAATCTACACTGAAGCTTTCTTT
TRBJ1-1,TRBD1,few,TRBV10-2,CASKEQGANTEAFF,TGCGCCAGCAAAGAACAGGGGGCTAACACTGAAGCTTTCTTT
TRBJ2-1,TRBD2,NA,TRBV12-3/TRBV12-4,CASGTSANEQFF,TGTGCCAGCGGGACTAGCGCCAATGAGCAGTTCTTC
TRBJ1-2,NA,few,TRBV5-1,CASSSGRTYGYTF,TGCGCCAGCAGCTCGGGACGGACCTATGGCTACACCTTC
TRBJ2-3,TRBD2,NA,TRBV7-3,CASSSTSSGVITDTQYF,TGTGCCAGCAGCTCGACTAGCTCCGGGGTAATCACAGATACGCAGTATTTT
TRBJ2-7,TRBD2,NA,TRBV3-1,CASSREAGRSYEQYF,TGTGCCAGCAGCCGAGAAGCGGGACGGAGCTACGAGCAGTACTTC
TRBJ2-1,TRBD2,NA,TRBV5-6,CASSFRTSGGANEQFF,TGTGCCAGCAGCTTTCGGACTAGCGGGGGGGCCAATGAGCAGTTCTTC
TRBJ2-7,NA,few,TRBV5-5,CASSLGRGKYEQYF,TGTGCCAGCAGCTTGGGTCGGGGGAAGTACGAGCAGTACTTC
TRBJ1-2,NA,NA,TRBV7-9,CASSLGSEANYGYTF,TGTGCCAGCAGCTTAGGGTCAGAAGCTAACTATGGCTACACCTTC
TRBJ2-1,TRBD2,few,TRBV2,CASSVWREGLSSYNEQFF,TGTGCCAGCAGTGTCTGGCGGGAGGGCCTTAGCTCCTACAATGAGCAGTTCTTC
TRBJ1-2,NA,NA,TRBV24-1,CATSDSRGGYGYTF,TGTGCCACCAGTGATTCTCGGGGCGGCTATGGCTACACCTTC
TRBJ1-1,TRBD1,NA,TRBV2,CASSEYRGGNTEAFF,TGTGCCAGCAGTGAATACAGGGGGGGGAACACTGAAGCTTTCTTT
TRBJ2-1,TRBD2,NA,TRBV20-1,CSGRTGTSGNEQFF,TGCAGTGGGAGAACCGGGACTAGCGGCAATGAGCAGTTCTTC
TRBJ2-7,NA,NA,TRBV7-9,CASSSVGGTVSSYEQYF,TGTGCCAGCAGTTCCGTGGGGGGCACAGTAAGCTCCTACGAGCAGTACTTC
TRBJ2-1,NA,few,TRBV12-3/TRBV12-4,CASSLGGMGYNEQFF,TGTGCCAGCAGTTTAGGAGGGATGGGGTACAATGAGCAGTTCTTC
TRBJ2-7,TRBD2,few,TRBV10-3,CAISEIAGGYEQYF,TGTGCCATCAGTGAGATAGCGGGAGGCTACGAGCAGTACTTC
TRBJ2-7,NA,NA,TRBV9,CASTRTGTAYEQYF,TGTGCCAGCACCCGAACCGGGACGGCCTACGAGCAGTACTTC
TRBJ2-5,NA,NA,TRBV3-1,CASSQGETGQETQYF,TGTGCCAGCAGCCAAGGGGAGACTGGTCAAGAGACCCAGTACTTC
TRBJ1-6,TRBD1,many,TRBV12-3/TRBV12-4,CASSRQGGGSPLHF,TGTGCCAGCAGTCGACAGGGTGGTGGATCACCCCTCCACTTT
TRBJ1-4,NA,NA,TRBV5-4,CASSSDIQNEKLFF,TGTGCCAGCAGCTCGGACATACAGAATGAAAAACTGTTTTTT
TRBJ2-3,NA,NA,TRBV9,CASSVGPSTDTQYF,TGTGCCAGCAGCGTAGGACCGAGCACAGATACGCAGTATTTT
TRBJ2-1,TRBD2,NA,TRBV5-6,CASSFSPGGRNEQFF,TGTGCCAGCAGCTTCTCTCCGGGGGGGCGGAATGAGCAGTTCTTC
TRBJ1-2,TRBD1,few,TRBV9,CASSARQGRGGYTF,TGTGCCAGCAGCGCTAGACAGGGAAGAGGAGGCTACACCTTC
TRBJ1-6,NA,NA,TRBV20-1,CSARAQGNSPLHF,TGCAGTGCTAGAGCGCAGGGCAATTCACCCCTCCACTTT
TRBJ2-7,NA,few,TRBV4-3,CASSLFEGTSGEQYF,TGCGCCAGCAGCCTCTTTGAGGGGACCTCGGGCGAGCAGTACTTC
TRBJ2-4,NA,NA,TRBV7-2,CASSLKAKNIQYF,TGTGCCAGCAGCTTAAAGGCCAAAAACATTCAGTACTTC
TRBJ1-2,NA,few,TRBV29-1,CSVELGSYGYTF,TGCAGCGTCGAGTTGGGGTCCTATGGCTACACCTTC
TRBJ1-5,TRBD1,NA,TRBV30,CAWSKQGSEPQHF,TGTGCCTGGAGTAAACAGGGGAGTGAGCCCCAGCATTTT
TRBJ2-7,TRBD1,NA,TRBV6-5,CASRRGQDISYEQYF,TGTGCCAGCAGGCGCGGACAGGACATTTCCTACGAGCAGTACTTC
TRBJ2-6,TRBD1,NA,TRBV10-2,CASSVTGGTSGANVLTF,TGCGCCAGCAGTGTGACAGGGGGGACCTCTGGGGCCAACGTCCTGACTTTC
TRBJ2-3,NA,few,TRBV27,CASSLIRGGLDTQYF,TGTGCCAGCAGTTTAATCCGGGGAGGCTTGGATACGCAGTATTTT
TRBJ2-2,NA,once,TRBV11-3,CASSHWDPRTYGELFF,TGTGCCAGCAGCCACTGGGACCCCAGAACATATGGGGAGCTGTTTTTT
TRBJ2-2,NA,NA,TRBV30,CAWFQPGQNTGELFF,TGTGCCTGGTTCCAGCCTGGACAGAACACCGGGGAGCTGTTTTTT
TRBJ2-1,NA,once,TRBV28,CASSLSGLNEQFF,TGTGCCAGCAGTTTATCAGGGCTCAATGAGCAGTTCTTC
TRBJ2-2,TRBD2,NA,TRBV4-2,CASSQGSLRGSGTGELFF,TGTGCCAGCAGCCAAGGGAGCCTTCGCGGGAGTGGGACCGGGGAGCTGTTTTTT
TRBJ2-5,NA,NA,TRBV20-1,CSARDEEEGQETQYF,TGCAGTGCTAGAGACGAAGAGGAAGGCCAAGAGACCCAGTACTTC
TRBJ2-7,NA,NA,TRBV7-2,CASSLAYTTLEQYF,TGTGCCAGCAGCTTAGCGTATACCACCCTCGAGCAGTACTTC
TRBJ2-7,TRBD2,few,TRBV18,CASSPQRESSYEQYF,TGTGCCAGCTCCCCTCAGCGGGAGAGCTCCTACGAGCAGTACTTC
TRBJ2-2,TRBD1,NA,TRBV24-1,CATSDQGQGRPGELFF,TGTGCCACCAGTGACCAGGGACAGGGGAGGCCCGGGGAGCTGTTTTTT
TRBJ2-7,NA,NA,TRBV25-1,CASSGRRAGVARGQYF,TGTGCCAGCAGTGGCCGTAGAGCCGGAGTTGCTCGTGGGCAGTACTTC
TRBJ1-1,NA,few,TRBV7-9,CASSFGPGGTEAFF,TGTGCCAGCAGCTTCGGCCCCGGAGGCACTGAAGCTTTCTTT
TRBJ2-7,NA,NA,TRBV30,CAWSPDVMVYEQYF,TGTGCCTGGAGTCCCGACGTGATGGTCTACGAGCAGTACTTC
TRBJ2-1,TRBD2,NA,TRBV7-3,CASSLTGGTSGRAYNEQFF,TGTGCCAGCAGCTTAACGGGGGGGACTAGCGGGAGGGCCTACAATGAGCAGTTCTTC
TRBJ1-1,NA,few,TRBV29-1,CSVEMTEAFF,TGCAGCGTTGAGATGACTGAAGCTTTCTTT
TRBJ2-7,TRBD1,few,TRBV11-2,CASSERQGVLYEQYF,TGTGCCAGCAGCGAGAGACAGGGTGTCCTATACGAGCAGTACTTC
TRBJ1-1,NA,few,TRBV5-1,CASSLEGAATSEAFF,TGCGCCAGCAGCTTGGAAGGGGCGGCTACATCTGAAGCTTTCTTT
TRBJ1-2,NA,few,TRBV5-6,CASNPWGFNGYTF,TGTGCCAGCAATCCGTGGGGGTTCAATGGCTACACCTTC
TRBJ1-3,NA,NA,TRBV12-3/TRBV12-4,CASSLGGRFSGNTIYF,TGTGCCAGCAGTTTAGGGGGCAGGTTCTCTGGAAACACCATATATTTT
TRBJ2-7,NA,NA,TRBV27,CASSSRGILLYEQYF,TGTGCCAGCAGTTCGAGGGGGATTCTCCTTTACGAGCAGTACTTC
TRBJ2-7,NA,few,TRBV2,CASSEPSGTDYEQYF,TGTGCCAGCAGTGAACCATCCGGGACCGATTACGAGCAGTACTTC
TRBJ1-2,NA,NA,TRBV12-5,CASGLVTRGYGYTF,TGTGCTAGTGGTTTGGTAACCAGGGGCTATGGCTACACCTTC
TRBJ1-4,TRBD1,few,TRBV18,CASSLDRGQKKLFF,TGTGCCAGCTCACTGGACAGGGGGCAGAAAAAACTGTTTTTT
TRBJ1-5,TRBD1,few,TRBV29-1,CSVRDRGQPQHF,TGCAGCGTTCGGGACAGGGGCCAGCCCCAGCATTTT